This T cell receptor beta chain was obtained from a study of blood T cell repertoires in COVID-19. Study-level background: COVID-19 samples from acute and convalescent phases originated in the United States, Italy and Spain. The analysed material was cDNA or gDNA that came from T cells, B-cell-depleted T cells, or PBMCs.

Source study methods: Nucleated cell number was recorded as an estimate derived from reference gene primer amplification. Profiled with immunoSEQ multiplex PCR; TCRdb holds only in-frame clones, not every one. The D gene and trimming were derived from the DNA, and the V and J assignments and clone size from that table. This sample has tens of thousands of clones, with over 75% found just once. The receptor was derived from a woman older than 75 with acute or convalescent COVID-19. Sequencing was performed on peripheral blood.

The CDR3 sequence: CASSRSGEVTEAFF. CDR3 DNA sequence: TGTGCCAGCAGTCGGAGCGGGGAGGTAACTGAAGCTTTCTTT. V is TRBV6-2 or TRBV6-3 and J is TRBJ1-1, with unresolved D. The length of the CDR3 is 14 residues. With 5 bases removed from V and 5 bases from J, the gap between germline ends came to 15 bases. Germline-derived CDR1 and CDR2 are MNHEY and SVGEGT.